This TCR beta chain emerged from a study of blood T cell repertoires in COVID-19. Turning to the study itself: Italy, Spain and the United States were the sources of the convalescent and acute COVID-19 samples. In each case, the material was cDNA or gDNA derived from T cells, B-cell-depleted T cells, or PBMCs.

As handled by the study authors: For nucleated cells, counts were estimated from reference gene primer amplification. Profiling relied on immunoSEQ multiplex PCR, and the TCRdb table lists in-frame clones only, not all of them. The V and J calls and clone size were taken over from that table, and D and trimming were inferred from the DNA. The data hold 70,000 to 95,000 clones, with over 85% observed a single time. The CDR3 is made up of 14 amino acids. The germline V gene has CDR1 MNHEY and CDR2 SMNVEV (reference sequence). V gave up 5 bases and J gave up 7 bases; unmatched junction bases: 9. Specimen: peripheral blood. This TCR was recovered from a man between 45 and 60 years old with acute or convalescent COVID-19. The chain has TRBV27 and TRBJ2-7; 9 bases line up with TRBD2. The CDR3 region is CASSPSGVLGEQYV. The CDR3 nucleotides read TGTGCCAGCAGTCCTAGCGGGGTACTAGGGGAGCAGTACGTC.